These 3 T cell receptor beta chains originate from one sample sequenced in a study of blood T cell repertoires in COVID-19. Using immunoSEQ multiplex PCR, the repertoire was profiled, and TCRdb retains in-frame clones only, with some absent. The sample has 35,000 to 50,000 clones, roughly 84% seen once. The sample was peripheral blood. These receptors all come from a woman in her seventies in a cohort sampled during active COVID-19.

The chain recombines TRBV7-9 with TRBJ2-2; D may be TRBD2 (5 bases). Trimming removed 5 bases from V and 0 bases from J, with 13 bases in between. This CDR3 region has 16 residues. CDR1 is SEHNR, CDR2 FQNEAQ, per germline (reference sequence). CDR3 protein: CASSPRGDANTGELFF. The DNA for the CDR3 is TGTGCCAGCAGCCCCCGGGGAGACGCGAACACCGGGGAGCTGTTTTTT.

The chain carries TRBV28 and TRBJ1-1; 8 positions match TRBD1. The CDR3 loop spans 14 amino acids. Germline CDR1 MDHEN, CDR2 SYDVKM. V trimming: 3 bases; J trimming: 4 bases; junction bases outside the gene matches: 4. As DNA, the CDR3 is TGTGCCAGCAGTTTTCAGGGGGCGATCACTGAAGCTTTCTTT. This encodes CASSFQGAITEAFF.

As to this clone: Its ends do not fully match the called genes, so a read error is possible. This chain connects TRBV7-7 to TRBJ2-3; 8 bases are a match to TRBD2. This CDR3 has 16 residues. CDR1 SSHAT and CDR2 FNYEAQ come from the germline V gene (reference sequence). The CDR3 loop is CASSPGLAGSADTQYF. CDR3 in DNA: TGTGCTAGCAGCCCCGGTCTAGCGGGTTCGGCAGATACGCAGTATTTT.